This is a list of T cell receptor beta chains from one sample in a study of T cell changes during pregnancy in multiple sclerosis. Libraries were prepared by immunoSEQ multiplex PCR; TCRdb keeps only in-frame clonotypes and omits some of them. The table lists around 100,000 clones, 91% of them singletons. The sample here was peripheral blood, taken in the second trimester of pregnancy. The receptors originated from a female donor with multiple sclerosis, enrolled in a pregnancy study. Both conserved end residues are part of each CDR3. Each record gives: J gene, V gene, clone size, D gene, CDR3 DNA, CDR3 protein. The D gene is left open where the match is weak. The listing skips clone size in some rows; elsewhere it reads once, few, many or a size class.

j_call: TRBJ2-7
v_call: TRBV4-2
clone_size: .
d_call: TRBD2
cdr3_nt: TGTGCCAGCAGCCCCCGGACTAGCGGGAGCTCCTACGAGCAGTACTTC
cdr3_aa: CASSPRTSGSSYEQYF

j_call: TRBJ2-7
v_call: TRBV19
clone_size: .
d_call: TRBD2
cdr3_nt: TGTGCCAGTAGTTCCCGGGGGGGATGGGAGCAGTACTTC
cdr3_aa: CASSSRGGWEQYF

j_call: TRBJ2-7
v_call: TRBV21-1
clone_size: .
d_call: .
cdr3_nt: TGTGCCAGCAGCTCAAGGACTAGCGGGTCCTACGAGCAGTACTTC
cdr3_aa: CASSSRTSGSYEQYF

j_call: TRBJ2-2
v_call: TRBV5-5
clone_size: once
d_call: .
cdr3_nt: TGTGCCAGCAGCCAGGATCTGAACACCGGGGAGCTGTTTTTT
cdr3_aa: CASSQDLNTGELFF

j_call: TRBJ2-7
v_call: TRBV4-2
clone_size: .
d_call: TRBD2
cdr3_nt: TGTGCCAGCAGTACTAGCGGGAGCTACGAGCAGTACTTC
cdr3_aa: CASSTSGSYEQYF

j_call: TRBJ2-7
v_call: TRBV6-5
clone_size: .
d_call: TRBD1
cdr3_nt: TGTGCCAGCAGCTCCTCCAACAGGGGCTACGAGCAGTACTTC
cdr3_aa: CASSSSNRGYEQYF

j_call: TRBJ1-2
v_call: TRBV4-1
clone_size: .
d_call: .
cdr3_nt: TGCGCCAGCAGCCAAACCCCGGGACTGTATGGCTACACCTTC
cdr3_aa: CASSQTPGLYGYTF

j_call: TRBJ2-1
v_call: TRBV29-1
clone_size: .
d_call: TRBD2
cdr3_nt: TGCAGCGTTGCCGTCTCTAGCGGGACCCACAATGAGCAGTTCTTC
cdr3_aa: CSVAVSSGTHNEQFF

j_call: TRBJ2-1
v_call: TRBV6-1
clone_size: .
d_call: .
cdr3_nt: TGTGCCAGCAGTGAAGAGGCTAGTGGGTACAATGAGCAGTTCTTC
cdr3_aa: CASSEEASGYNEQFF

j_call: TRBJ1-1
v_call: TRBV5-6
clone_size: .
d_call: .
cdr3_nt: TGTGCCAGCAGCTTCCCAGACAGCACTGAAGCTTTCTTT
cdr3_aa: CASSFPDSTEAFF

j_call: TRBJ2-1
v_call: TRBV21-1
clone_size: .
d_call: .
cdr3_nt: TGTGCCAGCAGCAAAGACGGGGGTGAGCAGTTCTTC
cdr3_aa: CASSKDGGEQFF

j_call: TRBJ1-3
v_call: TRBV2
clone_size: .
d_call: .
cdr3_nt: TGTGCCAGCAGTGAAGCTGGGGGCGCGTTTGGAAACACCATATATTTT
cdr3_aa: CASSEAGGAFGNTIYF

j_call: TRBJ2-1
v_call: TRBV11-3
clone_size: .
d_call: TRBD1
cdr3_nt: TGTGCCAGCAGCTTCAGGGGGCGCCCGTTCTTC
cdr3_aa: CASSFRGRPFF

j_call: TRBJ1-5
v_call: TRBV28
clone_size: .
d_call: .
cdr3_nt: TGTGCCAGCAGTTTAACCCCTCCAGGGGTCTCTAACAATCAGCCCCAGCATTTT
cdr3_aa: CASSLTPPGVSNNQPQHF

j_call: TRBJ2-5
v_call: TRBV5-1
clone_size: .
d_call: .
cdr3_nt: TGCGCCAGCAGCTTGGGGCTAGGGAGAGAGACCCAGTACTTC
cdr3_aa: CASSLGLGRETQYF

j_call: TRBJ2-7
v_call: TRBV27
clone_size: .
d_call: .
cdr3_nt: TGTGCCAGCAGTTTACTAGCCGGCGAGCAGTACTTC
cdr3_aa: CASSLLAGEQYF

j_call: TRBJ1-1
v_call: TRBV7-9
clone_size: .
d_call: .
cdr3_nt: TGTGCCAGCAGCTTAAGCAGGGGAGTTTCGAGGAGTATGAACACTGAAGCTTTCTTT
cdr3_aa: CASSLSRGVSRSMNTEAFF

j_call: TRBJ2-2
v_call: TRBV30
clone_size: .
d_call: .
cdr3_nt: TGTGCCTGGGAAACAGGTTTTTACACCGGGGAGCTGTTTTTT
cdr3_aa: CAWETGFYTGELFF

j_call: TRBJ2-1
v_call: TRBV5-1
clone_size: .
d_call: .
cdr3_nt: TGCGCCAGCAGCTGGCCACTTGGGGCGGGATTCGGGAATGAGCAGTTCTTC
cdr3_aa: CASSWPLGAGFGNEQFF

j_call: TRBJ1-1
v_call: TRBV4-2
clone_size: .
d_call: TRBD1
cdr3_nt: TGTGCCAGCACCACAAGGGGCGGGGACAGCCCGAACACTGAAGCTTTCTTT
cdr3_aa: CASTTRGGDSPNTEAFF

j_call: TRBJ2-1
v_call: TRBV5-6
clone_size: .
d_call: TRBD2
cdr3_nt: TGTGCCAGCAGCTTGGAGGTCTTAGCGGGAGGTGTTTACAATGAGCAGTTCTTC
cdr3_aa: CASSLEVLAGGVYNEQFF

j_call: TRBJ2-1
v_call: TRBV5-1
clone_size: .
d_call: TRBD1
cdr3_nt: TGCGCCAGCAGCTACAACCCTCCGGGACAGGGGGCGATGAATGAGCAGTTCTTC
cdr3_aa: CASSYNPPGQGAMNEQFF

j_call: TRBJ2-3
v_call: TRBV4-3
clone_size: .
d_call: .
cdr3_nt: TGCGCCAGCAGCCAAGGGGCTTATAGCACAGATACGCAGTATTTT
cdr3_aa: CASSQGAYSTDTQYF

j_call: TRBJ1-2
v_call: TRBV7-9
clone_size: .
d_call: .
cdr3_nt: TGTGCCAGCAGCTTAGAGCCATCCGGCTACACCTTC
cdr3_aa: CASSLEPSGYTF

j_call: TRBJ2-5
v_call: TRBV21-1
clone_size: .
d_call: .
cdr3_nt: TGTGCCAGCAGCAAAGTGGCGGCTAAAGAGACCCAGTACTTC
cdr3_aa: CASSKVAAKETQYF

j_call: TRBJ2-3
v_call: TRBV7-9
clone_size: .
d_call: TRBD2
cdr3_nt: TGTGCCAGCAGCTTATCGACTAGCGGGAGCACAGATACGCAGTATTTT
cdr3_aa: CASSLSTSGSTDTQYF

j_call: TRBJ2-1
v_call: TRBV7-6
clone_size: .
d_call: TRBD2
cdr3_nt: TGTGCCAGCAGCCCTAACCTTCGGCTAGCGGGAGGGCCAAATGAGCAGTTCTTC
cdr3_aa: CASSPNLRLAGGPNEQFF

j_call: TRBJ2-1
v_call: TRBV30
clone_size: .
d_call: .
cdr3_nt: TGTGCCTGGAGCCGACGGAGTGATGAGCAGTTCTTC
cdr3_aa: CAWSRRSDEQFF

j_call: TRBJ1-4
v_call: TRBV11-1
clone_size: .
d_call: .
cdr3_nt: TGTGCCAGCAGCTCGGAGACAGCAACTAATGAAAAACTGTTTTTT
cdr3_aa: CASSSETATNEKLFF

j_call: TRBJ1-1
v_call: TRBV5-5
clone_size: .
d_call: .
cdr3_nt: TGTGCCAGCAGCTGGGCTTGGGTTTTACCGAACACTGAAGCTTTCTTT
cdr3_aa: CASSWAWVLPNTEAFF

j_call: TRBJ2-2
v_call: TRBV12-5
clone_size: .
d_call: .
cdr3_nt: TGTGCTAGTGGTACCGGGGTCAACACCGGGGAGCTGTTTTTT
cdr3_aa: CASGTGVNTGELFF

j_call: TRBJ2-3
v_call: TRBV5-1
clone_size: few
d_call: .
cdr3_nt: TGCGCCAGCCGCATAGGAGGAGATACGCAGTATTTT
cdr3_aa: CASRIGGDTQYF

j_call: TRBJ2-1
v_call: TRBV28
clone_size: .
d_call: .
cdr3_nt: TGTGCCAGCACCGTACAGGGAGGGGAGTTCTTC
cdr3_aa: CASTVQGGEFF

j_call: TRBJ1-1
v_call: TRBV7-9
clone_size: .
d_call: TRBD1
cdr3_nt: TGTGCCAGCAGCCCTGGACAGGGTAACACTGAAGCTTTCTTT
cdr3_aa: CASSPGQGNTEAFF

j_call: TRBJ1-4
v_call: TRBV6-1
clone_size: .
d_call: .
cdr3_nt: TGTGCCAGCAGGGACAGAGAAAATGAAAAACTGTTTTTT
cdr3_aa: CASRDRENEKLFF

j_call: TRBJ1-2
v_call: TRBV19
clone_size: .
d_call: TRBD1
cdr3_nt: TGTGCCAGTAACCACCGGAGGGACAGGGGTTATGGCTACACCTTC
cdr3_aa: CASNHRRDRGYGYTF

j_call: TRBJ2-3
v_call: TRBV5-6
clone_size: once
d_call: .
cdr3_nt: TGTGCCAGCAGCTTAGGGTCCGGGAGTGGGGCAGATACGCAGTATTTT
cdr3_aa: CASSLGSGSGADTQYF

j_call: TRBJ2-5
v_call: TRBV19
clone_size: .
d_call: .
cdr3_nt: TGTGCCAGTAGTTCAGGGTTGGAGACCCAGTACTTC
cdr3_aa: CASSSGLETQYF

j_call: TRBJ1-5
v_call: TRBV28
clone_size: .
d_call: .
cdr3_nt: TGTGCCAGCAAAGTTTTGGGGAGTCATCAGCCCCAGCATTTT
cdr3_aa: CASKVLGSHQPQHF

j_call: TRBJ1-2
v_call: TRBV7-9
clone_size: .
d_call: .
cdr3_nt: TGTGCCAGCAGCTTAACGTCAGGGGATTATGGCTACACCTTC
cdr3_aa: CASSLTSGDYGYTF

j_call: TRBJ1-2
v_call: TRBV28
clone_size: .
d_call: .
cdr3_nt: TGTGCCAGCAAATTTAGTCTGGGCGGCTACACCTTC
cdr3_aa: CASKFSLGGYTF

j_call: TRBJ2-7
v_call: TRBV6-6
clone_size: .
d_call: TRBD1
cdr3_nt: TGTGCCAGCAGTTTCGACAGGGGGCGGCAGTACTTC
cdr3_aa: CASSFDRGRQYF